The 32 T cell receptor beta chains below come from one sample, sequenced in a study of T cell responses to AZD1222 COVID-19 vaccine. This table comes from immunoSEQ multiplex PCR, and its TCRdb copy is limited to in-frame clones, with some not included. The sample holds 150,000 or so clones, roughly nine tenths seen once. The specimen comprised peripheral blood, sampled on day 0 of AZD1222 vaccination. Receptors originate from an adult in good health.

The chain uses TRBV27 and TRBJ1-2; 10 nucleotides agree with TRBD1. CDR1 is MNHEY and CDR2 is SMNVEV in the germline V gene (reference sequence). J lost 8 bases, V lost 5 bases, and 20 bases had no gene match. The CDR3 is made up of 18 amino acids. Written as DNA, the CDR3 is TGTGCCAGCAGTCGCGACGGGACAGGGGCCCCAATTTCCAGCGGCTACACCTTC. Translation gives CASSRDGTGAPISSGYTF.

This sequence joins TRBV9 and TRBJ2-5; D remains unclear. In germline, CDR1 is SGDLS, CDR2 YYNGEE. V lost 0 bases, J lost 2 bases, and 8 bases lay in between. There are 14 residues in the CDR3. In DNA form, the CDR3 reads TGTGCCAGCAGCGTAGAGGCAGTACAAGAGACCCAGTACTTC. Translating it yields CASSVEAVQETQYF.

The chain recombines TRBV2 with TRBJ1-2; 7 bases are a match to TRBD1. In germline, CDR1 is SNHLY, CDR2 FYNNEI. V trimming: 6 bases; J trimming: 4 bases; junction bases outside the gene matches: 5. This CDR3 has 13 residues. The CDR3 coding sequence is TGTGCCAGCAGGGAGACAGGGTCCTATGGCTACACCTTC. As protein: CASRETGSYGYTF.

The chain uses TRBV7-9 and TRBJ1-1, with a tentative D call TRBD1 (5 bases). Trimming left V 4 bases short and J 0 bases short, with 15 bases between. The CDR3 contains 16 residues. CDR1 is SEHNR and CDR2 is FQNEAQ in the germline V gene (reference sequence). CDR3 bases: TGTGCCAGCAGCTCCCTCGGGGCAGTTTTGAACACTGAAGCTTTCTTT. Encoded protein: CASSSLGAVLNTEAFF.

The chain combines TRBV5-1 with TRBJ1-5; D may be TRBD1 (5 bases). V shed 1 base and J shed 0 bases, with 8 bases lying between them. This CDR3 region has 15 residues. Germline V CDR1 and CDR2: SGHRS, YFSETQ. CDR3 sequence (DNA): TGCGCCAGCAGCTTGAGTACAGGTAGCAATCAGCCCCAGCATTTT. Translating gives CASSLSTGSNQPQHF.

CDR3 sequence (DNA): TGTGCCAGCTCAAATCGGACAGGGGGCGGCGAGACCCAGTACTTC. It encodes CASSNRTGGGETQYF. This chain uses TRBV18 with TRBJ2-5; 11 bases line up with TRBD1. Germline CDR1 and CDR2: KGHSH and LQKENI. The CDR3 sequence is 15 residues long. V dropped 5 bases and J dropped 5; count of bases not matched to a gene: 7.

This clone was counted between two and nine times. The chain employs TRBV11-2 and TRBJ1-4; weak D call: TRBD1 (5 bases). Germline CDR1 SGHAT, CDR2 FQNNGV. V lost 5 bases, J lost 14 bases, and 30 bases lay in between. The CDR3 is 17 amino acids. CDR3: CASSPRGSRAPRGTLFF. DNA of the CDR3: TGTGCCAGCAGCCCTCGGGGGAGCAGGGCCCCTCGGGGCACCCTGTTTTTT.

This clone occurred a few times. This sequence joins TRBV10-1 and TRBJ1-3; D is unclear. This CDR3 has 14 residues. In germline, CDR1 is WNHNN, CDR2 SYGVQD (reference sequence). The ends were cut back, 4 bases at V and 1 base at J, with 8 bases in the middle. CDR3 region: CASSVGRSGNTIYF. The CDR3 DNA sequence: TGCGCCAGCAGTGTCGGGAGGTCTGGAAACACCATATATTTT.

This clone was detected only once. This rearrangement joins TRBV28 to TRBJ1-2; D gene uncertain. CDR1 is MDHEN, CDR2 SYDVKM, per germline. Trimming removed 2 bases at V and 3 bases at J, with 13 bases between. CDR3 size: 15 residues. CDR3 loop: CASSLQFVRYYGYTF. The CDR3 DNA reads as TGTGCCAGCAGTTTACAGTTCGTTAGATACTATGGCTACACCTTC.

As DNA, the CDR3 is TGTGCCAGCAGCCCGGGGACACGGGGGCAGACCCAGTACTTC. It is translated as CASSPGTRGQTQYF. This chain links TRBV9 with TRBJ2-5, with D possibly called TRBD1 or TRBD2 (6 bases each). The CDR3 has 14 residues. V lost 4 bases and J 6 bases, leaving 16 bases between the germline ends. Germline CDR1 reads SGDLS; CDR2 reads YYNGEE.

The chain has TRBV18 and TRBJ2-1, with 13 bases matching TRBD2. Germline-derived CDR1 and CDR2 are KGHSH and LQKENI. This CDR3 comprises 18 residues. Trimming cost V 2 bases and J 6 bases; bases outside gene matches: 10. The CDR3 DNA sequence: TGTGCCAGCTCACCAAGGACTAGCGGGAGATCGGCAACCAATGAGCAGTTCTTC. Encoded protein: CASSPRTSGRSATNEQFF.

A single count supports this clone. The chain has TRBV19 and TRBJ2-6, with 8 bases fitting TRBD2. After removal of 4 bases from V and 0 bases from J, the junction contained 8 bases not matched to a gene. The germline V gene has CDR1 LNHDA and CDR2 SQIVND (reference sequence). The CDR3 length is 18 residues. CDR3 residues: CASSTREGGFSGANVLTF. CDR3 DNA sequence: TGTGCCAGTAGTACCCGGGAGGGGGGATTCTCTGGGGCCAACGTCCTGACTTTC.

The V call is TRBV29-1, the J call TRBJ1-1; 9 bases fit TRBD1. Germline trimming cut 7 bases from V and 5 bases from J; bases unmatched to any gene: 5. This CDR3 comprises 12 residues. Germline V gives CDR1 SQVTM, CDR2 ANQGSEA. The DNA of the CDR3 is TGCAGCGCAGGGACAGGGAAAACTGAAGCTTTCTTT. This codes for CSAGTGKTEAFF.

This clone was found once. The chain links TRBV28 to TRBJ2-7, with D possibly called TRBD1 or TRBD2 (7 bases each). Germline V CDR1 and CDR2: MDHEN, SYDVKM. Between the trimmed V and J ends, which lost 9 bases and 5 bases, there was a span of 17 bases. The CDR3 loop spans 13 amino acids. Here the CDR3 reads CASWRGGGNEQYF. Written as DNA, the CDR3 is TGTGCCAGTTGGCGGGGAGGGGGCAACGAGCAGTACTTC. The variable domain in full, completed from reference TRBV28 and TRBJ2-7, reads DVKVTQSSRYLVKRTGEKVFLECVQDMDHENMFWYRQDPGLGLRLIYFSYDVKMKEKGDIPEGYSVSREKKERFSLILESASTNQTSMYLCASWRGGGNEQYFGPGTRLTVT.

The rearrangement uses TRBV7-2 and TRBJ1-2; 8 bases match TRBD1. V was clipped by 5 bases and J by 4 bases; unmatched bases: 9. The CDR3 runs to 15 residues. Germline CDR1 reads SGHTA; CDR2 reads FQGNSA. CDR3 protein: CASSPTGGWAYGYTF. In nucleotides, the CDR3 is TGTGCCAGCAGCCCAACAGGGGGGTGGGCCTATGGCTACACCTTC. Full variable domain (rest looked up from reference TRBV7-2 and TRBJ1-2): GAGVSQSPSNKVTEKGKDVELRCDPISGHTALYWYRQSLGQGLEFLIYFQGNSAPDKSGLPSDRFSAERTGGSVSTLTIQRTQQEDSAVYLCASSPTGGWAYGYTFGSGTRLTVV.

The sample holds one count of this clone. V is TRBV4-1 and J is TRBJ2-3, with 13 bases fitting TRBD2. This CDR3 is built from 17 residues. V was clipped by 5 bases and J by 4 bases; unmatched bases: 9. Germline lookup yields CDR1 MGHRA and CDR2 YSYEKL. CDR3 DNA sequence: TGCGCCAGCAGCGTTGAAAAGGGACTAGCGGGATCAGATACGCAGTATTTT. It is translated as CASSVEKGLAGSDTQYF.

This clone has a single count. This chain connects TRBV24-1 to TRBJ2-7; the match to TRBD2 covers 13 bases. The germline gives CDR1 KGHDR, CDR2 SFDVKD. V was pared by 6 bases and J by 4 bases, with 8 bases of the junction left unmatched. The length of the CDR3 is 16 residues. The CDR3 bases are TGTGCCACCAGTCCGGGACTAGCGGGAAACTGGTACGAGCAGTACTTC. This encodes CATSPGLAGNWYEQYF.

The rearrangement uses TRBV7-2 and TRBJ1-3; D is perhaps TRBD1 (6 bases). The CDR3 consists of 14 residues. Germline V gene lookup returns CDR1 SGHTA and CDR2 FQGNSA. V shed 6 bases and J shed 4 bases, with 13 bases lying between them. The CDR3, as DNA: TGTGCCAGCAGGCGGGGGCAGGCGGGAAACACCATATATTTT. Protein product: CASRRGQAGNTIYF.

This rearrangement joins TRBV7-3 to TRBJ2-1; D is perhaps TRBD2 (7 bases). Looked up from germline, CDR1 is SGHTA and CDR2 is FQGTGA. The CDR3 consists of 16 residues. Deletions cut 3 bases from V and 0 bases from J, with 12 bases between. The DNA of the CDR3 is TGTGCCAGCAGCTTGGGGCGGGGGCCCTCCTACAATGAGCAGTTCTTC. Translation gives CASSLGRGPSYNEQFF.

The genes are TRBV2 and TRBJ2-5; a weak D match, TRBD1 (6 bases). CDR1 is SNHLY and CDR2 is FYNNEI in the germline V gene. V lost 6 bases, J lost 4 bases, and 12 bases lay in between. The CDR3 runs 13 residues. In nucleotides, the CDR3 is TGTGCCAGCAGCCCAACACAGGGAGAGACCCAGTACTTC. Translation gives CASSPTQGETQYF.

The CDR3 reads CASSFRQGVSPLHF. The CDR3 bases are TGTGCCAGCAGCTTTCGACAAGGCGTCTCACCCCTCCACTTT. The chain recombines TRBV7-2 with TRBJ1-6; D is unresolved. Germline CDR1 reads SGHTA; CDR2 reads FQGNSA. This CDR3 is 14 amino acids long. V was pared by 3 bases and J by 10 bases, with 13 bases between. The whole variable domain, filled in from reference TRBV7-2 and TRBJ1-6, reads GAGVSQSPSNKVTEKGKDVELRCDPISGHTALYWYRQSLGQGLEFLIYFQGNSAPDKSGLPSDRFSAERTGGSVSTLTIQRTQQEDSAVYLCASSFRQGVSPLHFGNGTRLTVT.

This clone was observed once. CDR3: CASSPSDREGYTQYF. The CDR3 DNA reads as TGTGCCAGCAGCCCCTCGGACAGGGAGGGGTATACGCAGTATTTT. The V gene is TRBV5-6, the J gene TRBJ2-3; D possibly corresponds to TRBD1 (8 bases). The V end was cut by 4 bases, the J end by 7 bases, with 19 bases between. CDR1 is SGHDT and CDR2 is YYEEEE in the germline V gene. This CDR3 contains 15 residues.

The V call is TRBV6-5, the J call TRBJ1-1, with 9 bases matching TRBD1. Trimming removed 2 bases from V and 11 bases from J; junction bases left unmatched: 9. Germline assignment: CDR1 MNHEY and CDR2 SVGAGI. This CDR3 is 14 amino acids long. The CDR3 DNA reads TGTGCCAGCAGTTACGACCACAGGGGGCGCGGGGCTTTCTTT. Translating gives CASSYDHRGRGAFF.

The chain links TRBV28 to TRBJ1-6, with D unresolved. The germline gives CDR1 MDHEN, CDR2 SYDVKM. The V and J ends lost 6 bases and 9 bases respectively, with 9 bases between them. CDR3 length equals 12 residues. This chain's CDR3 is CASRRESSPLHF. The CDR3 DNA is TGTGCCAGCAGAAGGGAAAGTTCACCCCTCCACTTT.

The gene calls are TRBV2 and TRBJ1-2, with D unresolved. The CDR3 is made up of 13 amino acids. CDR1 is SNHLY and CDR2 is FYNNEI in the germline V gene. Trimming stripped 3 bases from V and 4 bases from J, with 9 bases between. CDR3 nucleotides: TGTGCCAGCAGTGAGGGGATGCTCTATGGCTACACCTTC. As protein: CASSEGMLYGYTF. The whole variable domain, remainder taken from reference TRBV2 and TRBJ1-2, is EPEVTQTPSHQVTQMGQEVILRCVPISNHLYFYWYRQILGQKVEFLVSFYNNEISEKSEIFDDQFSVERPDGSNFTLKIRSTKLEDSAMYFCASSEGMLYGYTFGSGTRLTVV.

The chain couples TRBV7-2 to TRBJ2-7; D may be TRBD2 (5 bases). In germline, CDR1 is SGHTA, CDR2 FQGNSA. Deletions cut 2 bases from V and 0 bases from J, with 11 bases between. This CDR3 contains 15 residues. The CDR3: CASSLKASGSYEQYF. CDR3 bases: TGTGCCAGCAGCTTAAAAGCGAGCGGCTCCTACGAGCAGTACTTC.

The V call is TRBV6-5, the J call TRBJ2-7; the match to TRBD1 covers 7 bases. J gave up 5 bases and V 0 bases, and 7 bases lay outside the gene matches. The CDR3 consists of 15 residues. CDR1 is MNHEY, CDR2 SVGAGI, per germline. The CDR3, as DNA: TGTGCCAGCAGTTACTCGCGAGGGGGCTACCACGAGCAGTACTTC. It translates to CASSYSRGGYHEQYF.

The rearrangement joins TRBV14 to TRBJ1-6; D remains unclear. Germline V gene lookup returns CDR1 SGHDN and CDR2 FVKESK. Trimming took 1 base from V and 6 from J, leaving 13 bases between them. This CDR3 has 16 residues. CDR3 sequence: CASSQVNRALNSPLHF. The CDR3 DNA follows: TGTGCCAGCAGCCAAGTAAACCGGGCCCTTAATTCACCCCTCCACTTT.

J is TRBJ1-5 and V is TRBV1; TRBD1 is the table's D call and was not checked against the DNA. TRBV1 is classified as a pseudogene. The CDR3 has 13 residues. The CDR3 here is CTSSPATGWPQHF. As DNA, the CDR3 is TGCACCAGCAGCCCAGCGACAGGGTGGCCCCAGCATTTT.

This chain joins TRBV19 and TRBJ2-5; 7 bases are a match to TRBD1. Germline V lookup: CDR1 LNHDA, CDR2 SQIVND (reference sequence). The CDR3 has 13 amino acids. The V gene end was trimmed by 4 bases and the J gene end by 5 bases; junction bases not matched to a gene: 4. The CDR3 DNA is TGTGCCAGTAGTACGACAGGGACGGAGACCCAGTACTTC. Translating it yields CASSTTGTETQYF. Full variable domain (remainder filled in from reference TRBV19 and TRBJ2-5): DGGITQSPKYLFRKEGQNVTLSCEQNLNHDAMYWYRQDPGQGLRLIYYSQIVNDFQKGDIAEGYSVSREKKESFPLTVTSAQKNPTAFYLCASSTTGTETQYFGPGTRLLVL.

This chain joins TRBV28 and TRBJ1-2; the D is unclear. The germline gives CDR1 MDHEN, CDR2 SYDVKM. This CDR3 contains 15 residues. With 2 bases removed from V and 1 base from J, the gap between germline ends came to 11 bases. CDR3 in amino acids: CASSLPATLNYGYTF. In nucleotides, the CDR3 is TGTGCCAGCAGTTTACCCGCCACGCTTAACTATGGCTACACCTTC.

The chain links TRBV6-5 to TRBJ2-2; the D gene is possibly TRBD2 (6 bases). V lost 2 bases to trimming and J lost 3 bases, with 10 bases between them. The germline gives CDR1 MNHEY, CDR2 SVGAGI. The CDR3 covers 15 residues. The CDR3 sequence is CASSYEWGDTGELFF. DNA of the CDR3: TGTGCCAGCAGTTACGAGTGGGGGGACACCGGGGAGCTGTTTTTT.